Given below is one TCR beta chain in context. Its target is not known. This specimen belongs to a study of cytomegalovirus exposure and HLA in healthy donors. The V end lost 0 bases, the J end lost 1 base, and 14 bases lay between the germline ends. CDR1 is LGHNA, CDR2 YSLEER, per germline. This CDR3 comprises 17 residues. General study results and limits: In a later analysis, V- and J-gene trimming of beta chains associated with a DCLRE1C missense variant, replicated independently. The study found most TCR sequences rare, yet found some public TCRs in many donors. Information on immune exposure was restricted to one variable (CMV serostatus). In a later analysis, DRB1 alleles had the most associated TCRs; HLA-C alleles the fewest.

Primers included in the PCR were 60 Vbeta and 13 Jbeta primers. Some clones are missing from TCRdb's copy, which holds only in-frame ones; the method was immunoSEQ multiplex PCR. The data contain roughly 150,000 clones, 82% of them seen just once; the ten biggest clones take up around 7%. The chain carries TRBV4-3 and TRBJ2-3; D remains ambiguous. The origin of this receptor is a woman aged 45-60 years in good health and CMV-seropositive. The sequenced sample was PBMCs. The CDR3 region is CASSQDRRLDGTDTQYF. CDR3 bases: TGCGCCAGCAGCCAAGATCGCAGACTGGATGGCACAGATACGCAGTATTTT.